This TCR beta chain was identified in a study of post-analysis software for immune sequencing data (dated by TCRdb to 2013 to 2016). About the study as a whole: Recorded disease courses included relapsing-remitting, secondary progressive and progressive-relapsing multiple sclerosis, with some patients lacking subtype annotation. The patient repertoires were compared against 11 previously published healthy control repertoires obtained from donors aged 6 to 25 years. A subset of samples was prepared in parallel using single-end sample barcoding, then pooled and co-amplified after Illumina adapter ligation.

Turning to this clonotype: The specificity of this receptor is unknown. Per-nucleotide qualities are absent, and no much larger clonotype sits a single base away.

Library generation was performed with PCR. Data came from an Illumina HiSeq 2500. To reduce PCR and sequencing biases, unique molecular identifiers were built into the TCR beta cDNA libraries. Per 1 to 10 million input T cells, some 500,000 cDNA molecules were obtained, such that each molecule approximated one T cell. The same protocol used for the earlier healthy control dataset was applied to prepare and sequence the patient libraries. Within a given batch, samples were prepared together, multiplexed and sequenced on the same HiSeq lane. The authors' analysis ran thus. MIGEC handled the raw barcoded reads, throwing out single-read molecular identifier groups before consensus assembly and CDR3 extraction. VDJtools was used for post-analysis of the clonotype tables, with diversity normalized by down-sampling every dataset to the smallest sample size. In repertoire overlap clustering, CDR3 amino acid sequences, but not nucleotide sequences, were matched to correct batch-related cross-sample contamination. TCRdb handled the public reads itself, with Q25 trimming in fastp and clone calling in MiXCR, and kept productive beta chains. Rows matching on CDR3 protein sequence are summarized as one entry with the most common DNA and genes. The V and J calls were not made by the authors but by TCRdb's processing. The sample data list some 890,000 distinct CDR3 sequences, and around 50% of these were observed just once. 4% to 5.5% of the sample comes from the top ten.

Overall study results and their limits: Direct clustering with F measure showed strong co-clustering of samples prepared in the same batch, prompting a batch-effect correction. Significantly higher frequencies in patients than in controls were found for roughly 5 TRBV segments, including TRBV5-6, TRBV5-1 and TRBV20-1. The multiple sclerosis patient group was slightly younger than the control group. Normalized Chao1 diversity was significantly lower in multiple sclerosis patients than controls, suggesting substantial peripheral T-cell clonal expansion.

After removal of 0 bases from V and 3 bases from J, the junction retains 6 bases not matched to a gene. For CDR1 and CDR2, the germline V gene lists MGHRA and YSYEKL. Spanning cysteine to phenylalanine, the CDR3 consists of 17 amino acids. The DNA shown is the 51-base CDR3, in frame from base 1. TCR beta repertoires were profiled from peripheral blood of roughly 13 young patients with multiple sclerosis to demonstrate the VDJtools post-analysis software. The multiple sclerosis patients were children and adolescents between roughly 6 and 17 years of age. Rearrangement joined TRBV4-1 to TRBJ2-1; TRBD2 matches 9 bases in the middle. The receptor's source is a girl aged 5-17 years with multiple sclerosis. Sequencing was performed on blood. The CDR3 is CASSQDISGGNYNEQFF. The nucleotide sequence is TGCGCCAGCAGCCAAGACATTAGCGGGGGAAACTACAATGAGCAGTTCTTC.